These 21 T cell receptor beta chains originate from one sample sequenced in a study of T cells after yellow fever vaccination. TCRdb reprocessed the 5' RACE reads with MiXCR, giving one entry per CDR3 protein. Among some 500,000 distinct CDR3 sequences, 13% were seen once, and the ten largest hold around an eighth. The material was PBMCs, obtained on the day of the yellow fever booster vaccination. The source of these receptors is a man aged 25 to 45 who received the YFV17D yellow fever vaccine.

This clonotype was counted a few times. This chain connects TRBV19 to TRBJ2-7, with 11 nucleotides matching TRBD2. V shed 5 bases, J shed 4 bases, and the junction held 7 bases outside the gene matches. The CDR3 consists of 15 residues. Germline CDR1 reads LNHDA; CDR2 reads SQIVND (reference sequence). CDR3: CASSGTLAGDYEQYF. CDR3 bases: TGTGCCAGTAGTGGAACACTAGCGGGAGATTACGAGCAGTACTTC.

A word on this clonotype: One end of the junction varies from germline; a read error may be responsible. V is TRBV14 and J is TRBJ2-7; 12 nucleotides align to TRBD1. Germline values: CDR1 SGHDN, CDR2 FVKESK. The CDR3 totals 16 residues. Here the CDR3 DNA reads TGTGCCTGCAGCCTTCAAACCGGGACAGGGGGCTTCGAGCAGTACTTC. It specifies CACSLQTGTGGFEQYF.

Only a few counts were recorded for this clonotype. The rearrangement uses TRBV25-1 and TRBJ2-7, with D tentatively TRBD2 (6 bases). The CDR3 runs to 14 residues. Trimming took 3 bases from V and 1 from J, leaving 10 bases between them. Germline V gene sequence: CDR1 MGHDK, CDR2 SYGVNS. The CDR3 region is CASSEAGPSYEQYF. As DNA, the CDR3 is TGTGCCAGCAGTGAGGCGGGGCCATCCTACGAGCAGTACTTC.

This clonotype turned up a few times. The rearrangement joins TRBV9 to TRBJ2-5, with D perhaps TRBD1 or TRBD2 (5 bases each). Germline values: CDR1 SGDLS, CDR2 YYNGEE. Trimming left V 0 bases short and J 4 bases short, with 13 bases between. The CDR3 consists of 15 residues. This CDR3 reads CASSVGDGIGETQYF. CDR3 coding DNA: TGTGCCAGCAGCGTAGGGGACGGGATTGGAGAGACCCAGTACTTC.

This clonotype was recorded a few times. The chain is built from TRBV5-6 and TRBJ1-6; no clear D gene. The CDR3 is 12 amino acids. In germline, CDR1 is SGHDT, CDR2 YYEEEE. Here the CDR3 reads CASHKMDSPLHF. For the CDR3, the DNA is TGTGCTAGCCATAAAATGGATTCACCCCTCCACTTT.

The genes are TRBV7-6 and TRBJ2-3; 10 bases fit TRBD2. Germline CDR1 and CDR2: SGHVS and FNYEAQ. The CDR3 consists of 16 residues. J lost 0 bases, V lost 5 bases, and 5 bases had no gene match. The CDR3 sequence: CASSLGLAVSTDTQYF. DNA for the CDR3: TGTGCCAGCAGCCTCGGACTAGCGGTTAGCACAGATACGCAGTATTTT.

This clonotype was counted a few times. The chain recombines TRBV6-1 with TRBJ1-5; TRBD1 might be the D (5 bases). Trimming cost V 6 bases and J 0 bases, with 9 bases left between them. Germline V CDR1 and CDR2: MNHNS, SASEGT. The CDR3 extends over 14 amino acids. For the CDR3, the DNA is TGTGCCAGCAGCCGGAGGGGTAGCAATCAGCCCCAGCATTTT. This encodes CASSRRGSNQPQHF.

The table lists this clonotype with a few counts. The chain links TRBV7-2 to TRBJ1-5; D may be TRBD1 (5 bases). This CDR3 is built from 15 residues. CDR1 is SGHTA and CDR2 is FQGNSA in the germline V gene. Trimming shortened V by 7 bases and J by 0 bases, and 13 bases separated the two germline ends. CDR3 region: CASTNGGISNQPQHF. CDR3 in DNA: TGTGCCAGCACCAACGGGGGGATTAGCAATCAGCCCCAGCATTTT.

The CDR3 protein is CSVGLLAVGGIDTQYF. CDR3 DNA sequence: TGCAGCGTTGGTCTTTTGGCGGTTGGAGGAATAGATACGCAGTATTTT. The chain uses TRBV29-1 and TRBJ2-3; possible D gene TRBD2, 5 bases. This CDR3 spans 16 amino acids. Between the trimmed V and J ends, which lost 4 bases and 5 bases, there was a span of 22 bases. Germline V lookup: CDR1 SQVTM, CDR2 ANQGSEA.

This clonotype was seen a few times. This rearrangement joins TRBV7-2 to TRBJ2-3, with 12 bases aligning to TRBD2. V lost 6 bases to trimming and J lost 3 bases; unmatched junction nucleotides: 4. This CDR3 region has 15 residues. The germline gives CDR1 SGHTA, CDR2 FQGNSA. The CDR3 here is CASRKTSGRTDTQYF. CDR3 sequence (DNA): TGTGCCAGCAGGAAGACTAGCGGGAGAACAGATACGCAGTATTTT.

This clonotype has ten or more counts. The chain has TRBV12-3 or TRBV12-4 and TRBJ2-1; D is ambiguous. Deletions cut 4 bases from V and 2 bases from J, with 0 bases between. The length of the CDR3 is 11 residues. The CDR3 reads CASSSYNEQFF. The CDR3 nucleotides read TGTGCCAGCAGTTCCTACAATGAGCAGTTCTTC.

This clonotype was detected only a few times. The chain links TRBV7-9 to TRBJ2-2; D is possibly TRBD1 (7 bases). Germline assignment: CDR1 SEHNR and CDR2 FQNEAQ (reference sequence). The CDR3 covers 15 residues. The ends were cut back, 5 bases at V and 0 bases at J, with 10 bases in the middle. The CDR3 here is CASSGGTANTGELFF. In DNA form, the CDR3 reads TGTGCCAGCAGCGGGGGGACAGCGAACACCGGGGAGCTGTTTTTT.

This chain links TRBV29-1 with TRBJ2-5; D perhaps matches TRBD2 (6 bases). CDR3 length: 15 amino acids. Between the trimmed V and J ends, which lost 1 base and 0 bases, there was a span of 12 bases. Germline assignment: CDR1 SQVTM and CDR2 ANQGSEA. In DNA form, the CDR3 reads TGCAGCGTTGAAGGAGGGGCGGGACACCAAGAGACCCAGTACTTC. It codes for CSVEGGAGHQETQYF.

This sequence joins TRBV15 and TRBJ2-5; TRBD2 aligns across 7 bases. V was clipped by 1 base and J by 6 bases; unmatched bases: 11. CDR3 size: 16 residues. Germline lookup yields CDR1 LNHNV and CDR2 YYDKDF (reference sequence). Here the CDR3 reads CATSRGAETSRQTQYF. The CDR3 DNA reads TGTGCCACCAGCAGAGGGGCCGAGACTAGCAGGCAGACCCAGTACTTC.

Only a few counts were recorded for this clonotype. The J gene is TRBJ2-1, the V gene TRBV7-9; 8 nucleotides align to TRBD2. The CDR3 loop spans 14 amino acids. The germline V gene encodes CDR1 SEHNR and CDR2 FQNEAQ (reference sequence). J was trimmed by 8 bases and V by 7 bases; bases with no gene match: 10. CDR3 amino acids: CASKVAGGVDEQFF. CDR3 DNA sequence: TGTGCCAGCAAGGTGGCGGGAGGCGTGGATGAGCAGTTCTTC. The full variable domain, with the rest looked up from reference TRBV7-9 and TRBJ2-1, is DTGVSQNPRHKITKRGQNVTFRCDPISEHNRLYWYRQTLGQGPEFLTYFQNEAQLEKSRLLSDRFSAERPKGSFSTLEIQRTEQGDSAMYLCASKVAGGVDEQFFGPGTRLTVL.

This clonotype was seen just once. V is TRBV9 and J is TRBJ2-1, with 11 bases fitting TRBD2. J lost 3 bases, V lost 4 bases, and 6 bases had no gene match. Per germline, CDR1 SGDLS and CDR2 YYNGEE. There are 16 residues in the CDR3. CDR3 bases: TGTGCCAGCAGCATACTAGCGGGGGTAAACTACAATGAGCAGTTCTTC. This translates into CASSILAGVNYNEQFF. The whole variable domain, filled in from reference TRBV9 and TRBJ2-1, reads DSGVTQTPKHLITATGQRVTLRCSPRSGDLSVYWYQQSLDQGLQFLIQYYNGEERAKGNILERFSAQQFPDLHSELNLSSLELGDSALYFCASSILAGVNYNEQFFGPGTRLTVL.

This clonotype appeared many times. The chain has TRBV14 and TRBJ2-4; D not certain. The V end was cut by 3 bases, the J end by 7 bases, with 16 bases between. CDR1 and CDR2 from the germline V gene are SGHDN and FVKESK. This CDR3 contains 15 residues. CDR3: CASSQTDPQRNIQYF. The DNA of the CDR3 is TGTGCCAGCAGCCAGACGGACCCGCAAAGGAACATTCAGTACTTC.

This clonotype was detected a few times. The chain carries TRBV18 and TRBJ2-1; the D gene is possibly TRBD1 (5 bases). In germline, CDR1 is KGHSH, CDR2 LQKENI. The CDR3 is 14 residues long. V lost 2 bases and J lost 8, with 13 bases in between. CDR3 sequence: CASSPGARFDEQFF. The DNA for the CDR3 is TGTGCCAGCTCACCAGGGGCAAGGTTCGATGAGCAGTTCTTC.

This clonotype was seen at least ten times. The J gene is TRBJ2-7, the V gene TRBV7-2; D is perhaps TRBD1 (6 bases). Per the germline V gene, CDR1 is SGHTA and CDR2 is FQGNSA. This CDR3 contains 15 residues. With 0 bases removed from V and 3 bases from J, the gap between germline ends came to 12 bases. Written as DNA, the CDR3 is TGTGCCAGCAGCTTAGCGGGGGCTACGGGCTACGAGCAGTACTTC. As protein: CASSLAGATGYEQYF. Full variable domain (rest looked up from reference TRBV7-2 and TRBJ2-7): GAGVSQSPSNKVTEKGKDVELRCDPISGHTALYWYRQSLGQGLEFLIYFQGNSAPDKSGLPSDRFSAERTGGSVSTLTIQRTQQEDSAVYLCASSLAGATGYEQYFGPGTRLTVT.

This clonotype was observed a handful of times. The chain joins TRBV20-1 to TRBJ2-1, with D tentatively TRBD2 (5 bases). Germline CDR1 DFQATT, CDR2 SNEGSKA (reference sequence). Trimming took 3 bases from V and 7 from J, leaving 13 bases between them. The CDR3 has 13 residues. Here the CDR3 DNA reads TGCAGTGCTAGTTTGCCCGGGGTGAATGAGCAGTTCTTC. Translating it yields CSASLPGVNEQFF.

This clonotype was observed many times. The chain couples TRBV12-3 or TRBV12-4 to TRBJ2-3; D may be TRBD1 or TRBD2 (5 bases each). Trimming pared 4 bases from V and 5 bases from J, leaving 19 bases between. This CDR3 has 16 amino acids. CDR3 region: CASSSGTLPRRDTQYF. In nucleotides, the CDR3 is TGTGCCAGCAGTTCCGGGACCCTCCCGCGACGAGATACGCAGTATTTT.